The 19 T cell receptor beta chains below all came from one sample that was sequenced in a study of spatial heterogeneity in lung cancer. As for time point: sample taken at primary tumor resection. TCRdb re-derived calls from the 5' RACE reads in MiXCR, one entry per CDR3 protein. The sample has around 87,000 distinct CDR3 sequences, roughly 12% seen once. Sequencing was performed on PBMCs, taken at surgery. These receptors all come from a male donor with early-stage non-small cell lung cancer.

The chain combines TRBV29-1 with TRBJ2-3, with TRBD2 matching 9 bases. J lost 5 bases, V lost 5 bases, and 5 bases had no gene match. The germline V gene encodes CDR1 SQVTM and CDR2 ANQGSEA. CDR3 size: 13 residues. The CDR3 protein is CSVPGLAGDTQYF. CDR3 coding DNA: TGCAGCGTTCCGGGACTAGCAGGAGATACGCAGTATTTT.

The rearrangement uses TRBV7-2 and TRBJ2-7, with unresolved D. The germline CDR1 and CDR2 sequences are SGHTA and FQGNSA. Trimming took off 5 bases at V and 1 base at J, with 6 bases between the two ends. This CDR3 is built from 12 residues. DNA of the CDR3: TGTGCCAGCAGCCCCTGGTCCTACGAGCAGTACTTC. As protein: CASSPWSYEQYF.

In DNA, the CDR3 is TGTGCCAGCAGTCTCATCGGGGTTAACTATGGCTACACCTTC. It translates to CASSLIGVNYGYTF. This rearrangement joins TRBV12-3 or TRBV12-4 to TRBJ1-2; unclear D gene. V dropped 5 bases and J dropped 1 base, with 11 bases sitting between them. This CDR3 is built from 14 residues.

This CDR3 is CAWSVLSWQANYGYTF. Written as DNA, the CDR3 is TGTGCCTGGAGTGTACTTTCCTGGCAGGCGAACTATGGCTACACCTTC. The J gene is TRBJ1-2, the V gene TRBV30; no clear D. The CDR3 runs to 16 residues. Trimming took 0 bases from V and 2 from J, leaving 16 bases between them. Germline V gives CDR1 GTSNPN, CDR2 SVGIG (reference sequence).

This rearrangement joins TRBV6-6 to TRBJ2-1, with D perhaps TRBD1 (5 bases). Germline V gene data show CDR1 as MNHNY and CDR2 as SVGAGI (reference sequence). V gave up 1 base and J gave up 8 bases, with 6 bases separating them. The CDR3 covers 12 residues. CDR3 nucleotides: TGTGCCAGCAGTTACTGGGGCGATGAGCAGTTCTTC. Translation: CASSYWGDEQFF.

This clonotype was observed a handful of times. The chain links TRBV11-1 to TRBJ2-4, with TRBD1 matching over 9 bases. This CDR3 spans 16 amino acids. The junction had 10 bases not matched to a gene; V was cut back by 5 bases and J by 5 bases. Germline assignment: CDR1 SGHAT and CDR2 FQDESV (reference sequence). CDR3 nucleotides: TGTGCCAGCAGCCCGGGGACAGGGCACGGACAAAACATTCAGTACTTC. It codes for CASSPGTGHGQNIQYF.

V gene TRBV20-1 combines with J gene TRBJ1-2; TRBD1 might be the D (6 bases). Trimming took 5 bases from V and 2 from J, leaving 12 bases between them. The CDR3 is 13 amino acids. Germline CDR1 and CDR2: DFQATT and SNEGSKA (reference sequence). CDR3 bases: TGCAGTGCTGAGCACACAGGGAACTATGGCTACACCTTC. Residues: CSAEHTGNYGYTF.

The CDR3 sequence: CASSPDRIYGYTF. In DNA form, the CDR3 reads TGTGCCAGCAGTCCGGACAGGATCTATGGCTACACCTTC. The genes are TRBV12-3 or TRBV12-4 and TRBJ1-2; 7 bases fit TRBD1. V shed 5 bases and J 4 bases; nucleotides not matched to a gene: 4. This CDR3 spans 13 amino acids.

A few counts support this clonotype. The chain has TRBV7-8 and TRBJ2-4; D remains unclear. This CDR3 is 14 amino acids long. Per germline, CDR1 SGHVS and CDR2 FQNEAQ. The V and J ends lost 5 bases and 0 bases respectively, with 8 bases between them. The CDR3 protein is CASSLQRAKNIQYF. DNA of the CDR3: TGTGCCAGCAGCCTTCAGCGAGCCAAAAACATTCAGTACTTC.

This clonotype was counted a few times. This rearrangement joins TRBV7-6 to TRBJ2-3, with D perhaps TRBD1 (6 bases). There are 14 residues in the CDR3. Trimming cost V 5 bases and J 4 bases, with 13 bases left between them. Germline CDR1 and CDR2: SGHVS and FNYEAQ. The CDR3 region is CASSARGISDTQYF. The CDR3 bases are TGTGCCAGCAGCGCTAGGGGGATCTCAGATACGCAGTATTTT. The whole variable domain, remainder taken from reference TRBV7-6 and TRBJ2-3, is GAGVSQSPRYKVTKRGQDVALRCDPISGHVSLYWYRQALGQGPEFLTYFNYEAQQDKSGLPNDRFSAERPEGSISTLTIQRTEQRDSAMYRCASSARGISDTQYFGPGTRLTVL.

V gene TRBV5-1 combines with J gene TRBJ2-1; no clear D gene. V dropped 1 base and J dropped 0 bases, with 8 bases sitting between them. The CDR3 runs 15 residues. Germline lookup yields CDR1 SGHRS and CDR2 YFSETQ. CDR3 bases: TGCGCCAGCAGCTTGACTCTCAGCTCCTACAATGAGCAGTTCTTC. Its protein product is CASSLTLSSYNEQFF.

This clonotype has only a few counts. The V call is TRBV4-3, the J call TRBJ1-6; 7 bases align to TRBD1. This CDR3 comprises 18 residues. CDR1 is LGHNA and CDR2 is YSLEER in the germline V gene. V shed 3 bases, J shed 8 bases, and the junction held 16 bases outside the gene matches. The CDR3 here is CASSQSPPAGGSHSPLHF. CDR3 nucleotides: TGCGCCAGCAGCCAGTCTCCCCCGGCAGGGGGATCGCATTCACCCCTCCACTTT.

This chain links TRBV28 with TRBJ2-1, with D possibly being TRBD1 or TRBD2 (5 bases each). The V end lost 4 bases, the J end lost 4 bases, and 17 bases lay between the germline ends. This CDR3 region has 16 residues. Germline V lookup: CDR1 MDHEN, CDR2 SYDVKM. The CDR3 protein is CASSSRDASRYNEQFF. CDR3 sequence (DNA): TGTGCCAGCAGTTCCCGGGACGCCAGTAGGTACAATGAGCAGTTCTTC. Looking up the rest from reference TRBV28 and TRBJ2-1 gives the full variable domain: DVKVTQSSRYLVKRTGEKVFLECVQDMDHENMFWYRQDPGLGLRLIYFSYDVKMKEKGDIPEGYSVSREKKERFSLILESASTNQTSMYLCASSSRDASRYNEQFFGPGTRLTVL.

This clonotype was counted ten times or more. The V call is TRBV7-3, the J call TRBJ2-3; D not resolved. V shed 4 bases and J shed 4 bases, with 12 bases lying between them. The CDR3 is 14 amino acids. Germline V gene data show CDR1 as SGHTA and CDR2 as FQGTGA. This CDR3 is CASSYSSGADTQYF. CDR3 bases: TGTGCCAGCAGCTATAGTTCGGGCGCAGATACGCAGTATTTT.

This clonotype was counted ten times or more. This chain connects TRBV6-5 to TRBJ2-3; D may be TRBD1 (6 bases). Per germline, CDR1 MNHEY and CDR2 SVGAGI. V was clipped by 4 bases and J by 0 bases, with 8 bases between them. This CDR3 is 14 amino acids long. This CDR3 is CASSFGTSTDTQYF. CDR3 in DNA: TGTGCCAGCAGTTTTGGGACAAGCACAGATACGCAGTATTTT.

The CDR3 sequence: CASSQETVYGYTF. In DNA form, the CDR3 reads TGTGCCAGCAGCCAAGAGACAGTCTATGGCTACACCTTC. This chain connects TRBV3-1 to TRBJ1-2; tentative D call: TRBD1 (5 bases). Germline CDR1 reads LGHDT; CDR2 reads YNNKEL (reference sequence). Trimming took 0 bases from V and 4 from J, leaving 6 bases between them. CDR3 length: 13 residues.

This clonotype has only a few counts. This sequence joins TRBV4-3 and TRBJ1-1, with D hard to call. The CDR3 has 13 amino acids. Germline values: CDR1 LGHNA, CDR2 YSLEER. V lost 1 base and J 6 bases, leaving 9 bases between the germline ends. This CDR3 reads CASSQANRAEAFF. Here the CDR3 DNA reads TGCGCCAGCAGCCAAGCAAACCGGGCTGAAGCTTTCTTT.

This clonotype was seen repeatedly, ten times or more. The CDR3 coding sequence is TGTGCCAGCAACCCAGCTAACTATGGCTACACCTTC. This codes for CASNPANYGYTF. The V call is TRBV2, the J call TRBJ1-2; no clear D gene. With 7 bases removed from V and 0 bases from J, the gap between germline ends came to 6 bases. From germline, CDR1 is SNHLY and CDR2 FYNNEI. The CDR3 runs 12 residues.

In regard to this clonotype: At one of its ends the junction is not consistent with the germline gene, which may arise from a read error. Here the CDR3 DNA reads TGTGCTAGCAGCTTAGAGACTAGCTCCAATGAGCAGTTCTTC. Translated: CASSLETSSNEQFF. The chain is built from TRBV7-7 and TRBJ2-1, with 7 nucleotides matching TRBD2. CDR3 length: 14 residues. The germline gives CDR1 SSHAT, CDR2 FNYEAQ (reference sequence). Based on the CDR3 plus reference TRBV7-7 and TRBJ2-1, the full variable domain is GAGVSQSPRYKVTKRGQDVTLRCDPISSHATLYWYQQALGQGPEFLTYFNYEAQPDKSGLPSDRFSAERPEGSISTLTIQRTEQRDSAMYRCASSLETSSNEQFFGPGTRLTVL.